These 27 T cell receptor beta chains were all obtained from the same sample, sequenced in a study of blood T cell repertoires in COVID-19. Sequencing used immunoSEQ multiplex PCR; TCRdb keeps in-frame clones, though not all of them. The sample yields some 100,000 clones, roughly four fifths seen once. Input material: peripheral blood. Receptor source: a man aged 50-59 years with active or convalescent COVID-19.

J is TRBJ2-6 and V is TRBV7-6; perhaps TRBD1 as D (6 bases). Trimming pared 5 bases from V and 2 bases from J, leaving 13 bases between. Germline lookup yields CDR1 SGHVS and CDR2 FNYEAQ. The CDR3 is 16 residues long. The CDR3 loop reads CASSQQAGAGANVLTF. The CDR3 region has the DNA TGTGCCAGCAGCCAGCAAGCAGGGGCTGGGGCCAACGTCCTGACTTTC. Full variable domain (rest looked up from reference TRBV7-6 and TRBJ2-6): GAGVSQSPRYKVTKRGQDVALRCDPISGHVSLYWYRQALGQGPEFLTYFNYEAQQDKSGLPNDRFSAERPEGSISTLTIQRTEQRDSAMYRCASSQQAGAGANVLTFGAGSRLTVL.

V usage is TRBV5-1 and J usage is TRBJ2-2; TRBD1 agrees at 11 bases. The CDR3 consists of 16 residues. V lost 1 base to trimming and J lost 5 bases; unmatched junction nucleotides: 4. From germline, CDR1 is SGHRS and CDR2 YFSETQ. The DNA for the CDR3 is TGCGCCAGCAGCTTGACGGACAGGGGGCTTACCGGGGAGCTGTTTTTT. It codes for CASSLTDRGLTGELFF.

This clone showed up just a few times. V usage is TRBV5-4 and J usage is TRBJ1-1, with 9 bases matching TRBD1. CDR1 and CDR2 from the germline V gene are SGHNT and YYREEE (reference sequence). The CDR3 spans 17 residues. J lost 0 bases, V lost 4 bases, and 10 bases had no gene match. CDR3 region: CASSLGQGERMNTEAFF. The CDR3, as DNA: TGTGCCAGCAGCCTGGGACAGGGCGAGAGGATGAACACTGAAGCTTTCTTT.

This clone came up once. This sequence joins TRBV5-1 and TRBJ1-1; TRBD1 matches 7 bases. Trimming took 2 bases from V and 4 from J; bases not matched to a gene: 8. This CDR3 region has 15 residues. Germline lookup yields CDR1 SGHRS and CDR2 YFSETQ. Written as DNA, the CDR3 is TGCGCCAGCAGCTTAAGGACAGGCCAGATCACTGAAGCTTTCTTT. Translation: CASSLRTGQITEAFF.

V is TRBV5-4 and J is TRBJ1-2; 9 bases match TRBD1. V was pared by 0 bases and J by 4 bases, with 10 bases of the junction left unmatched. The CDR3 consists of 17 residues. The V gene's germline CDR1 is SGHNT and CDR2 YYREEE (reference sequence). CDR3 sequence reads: CASSLDRGLLAFYGYTF. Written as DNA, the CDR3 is TGTGCCAGCAGCTTGGACAGGGGGCTGCTCGCGTTCTATGGCTACACCTTC.

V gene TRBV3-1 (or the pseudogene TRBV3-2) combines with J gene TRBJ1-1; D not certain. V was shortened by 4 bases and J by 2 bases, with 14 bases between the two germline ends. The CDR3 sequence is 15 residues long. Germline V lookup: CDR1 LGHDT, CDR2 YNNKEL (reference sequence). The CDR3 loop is CASSPGGFVNTEAFF. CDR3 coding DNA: TGTGCCAGCAGCCCTGGAGGATTTGTTAACACTGAAGCTTTCTTT.

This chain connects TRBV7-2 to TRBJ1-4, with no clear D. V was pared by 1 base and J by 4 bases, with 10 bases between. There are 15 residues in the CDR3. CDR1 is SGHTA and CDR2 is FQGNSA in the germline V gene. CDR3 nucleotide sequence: TGTGCCAGCAGCTTAGGGGCAGCCTTTAATGAAAAACTGTTTTTT. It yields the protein CASSLGAAFNEKLFF.

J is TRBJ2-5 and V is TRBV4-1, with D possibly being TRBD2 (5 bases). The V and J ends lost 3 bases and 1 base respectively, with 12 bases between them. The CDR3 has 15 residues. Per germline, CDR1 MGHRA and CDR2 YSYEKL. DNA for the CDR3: TGCGCCAGCAGCCAGATGCCTGGAGGCCAAGAGACCCAGTACTTC. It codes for CASSQMPGGQETQYF.

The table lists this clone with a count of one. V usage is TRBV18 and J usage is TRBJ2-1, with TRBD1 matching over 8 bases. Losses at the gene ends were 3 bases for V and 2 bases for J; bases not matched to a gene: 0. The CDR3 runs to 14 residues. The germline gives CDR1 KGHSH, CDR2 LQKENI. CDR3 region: CASSPGQAYNEQFF. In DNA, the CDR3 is TGTGCCAGCTCACCGGGACAGGCCTACAATGAGCAGTTCTTC. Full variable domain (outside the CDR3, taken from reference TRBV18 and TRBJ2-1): NAGVMQNPRHLVRRRGQEARLRCSPMKGHSHVYWYRQLPEEGLKFMVYLQKENIIDESGMPKERFSAEFPKEGPSILRIQQVVRGDSAAYFCASSPGQAYNEQFFGPGTRLTVL.

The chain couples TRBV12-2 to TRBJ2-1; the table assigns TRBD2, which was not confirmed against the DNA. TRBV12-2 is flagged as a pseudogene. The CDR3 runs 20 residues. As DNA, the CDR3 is TGTGCAAGTCGCCCCCATCGGACTAGCGGGGGGACCGCTCGGTCGAATGAGCAGTTCTTC. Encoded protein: CASRPHRTSGGTARSNEQFF.

CDR3 DNA: TGTGCCACCACCCAGGACAGGGGAGGCACAGATACGCAGTATTTT. Encoded protein: CATTQDRGGTDTQYF. The chain joins TRBV15 to TRBJ2-3, with TRBD1 identical over 9 bases. The CDR3 length is 15 residues. Germline CDR1 and CDR2: LNHNV and YYDKDF (reference sequence). J was trimmed by 1 base and V by 7 bases; bases with no gene match: 6.

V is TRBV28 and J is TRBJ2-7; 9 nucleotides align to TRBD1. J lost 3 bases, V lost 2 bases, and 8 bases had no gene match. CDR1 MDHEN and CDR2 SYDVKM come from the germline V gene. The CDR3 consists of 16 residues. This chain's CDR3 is CASSLDRWDRDYEQYV. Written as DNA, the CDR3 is TGTGCCAGCAGTTTAGATAGGTGGGACAGGGACTACGAGCAGTACGTC.

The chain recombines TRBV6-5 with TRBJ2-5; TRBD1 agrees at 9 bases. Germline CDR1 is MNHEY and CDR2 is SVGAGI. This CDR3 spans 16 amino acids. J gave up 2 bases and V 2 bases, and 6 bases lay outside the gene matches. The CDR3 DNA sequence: TGTGCCAGCAGTTACGGACAGGGGATAGTGCAAGAGACCCAGTACTTC. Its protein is CASSYGQGIVQETQYF.

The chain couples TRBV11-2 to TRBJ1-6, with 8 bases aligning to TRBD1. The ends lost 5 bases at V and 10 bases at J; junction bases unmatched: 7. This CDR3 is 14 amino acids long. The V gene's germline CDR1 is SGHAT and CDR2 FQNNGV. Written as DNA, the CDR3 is TGTGCCAGCAGCCCCGGACAGGGAGCCTCACCCCTCCACTTT. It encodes CASSPGQGASPLHF.

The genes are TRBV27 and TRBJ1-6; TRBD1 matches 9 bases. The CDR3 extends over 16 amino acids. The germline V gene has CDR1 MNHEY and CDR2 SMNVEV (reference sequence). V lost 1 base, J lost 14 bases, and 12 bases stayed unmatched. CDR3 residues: CASSLFAVTGGRTLHF. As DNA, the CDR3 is TGTGCCAGCAGTTTATTTGCGGTGACAGGGGGAAGGACCCTCCACTTT.

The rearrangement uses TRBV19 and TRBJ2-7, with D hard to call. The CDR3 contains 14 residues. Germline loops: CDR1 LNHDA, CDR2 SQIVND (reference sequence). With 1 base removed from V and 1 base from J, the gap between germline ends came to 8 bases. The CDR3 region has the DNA TGTGCCAGTAGTATAGGGGCAGGATCCTACGAGCAGTACTTC. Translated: CASSIGAGSYEQYF.

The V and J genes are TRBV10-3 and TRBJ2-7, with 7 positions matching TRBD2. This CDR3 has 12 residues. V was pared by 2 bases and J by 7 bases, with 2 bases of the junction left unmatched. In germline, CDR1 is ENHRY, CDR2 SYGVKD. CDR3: CAISEAGEEQYF. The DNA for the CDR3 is TGTGCCATCAGTGAGGCGGGGGAGGAGCAGTACTTC.

In DNA, the CDR3 is TGTGCCAGCAGTAACACAGGGGGCGCAGGCTATGGCTACACCTTC. Its translation: CASSNTGGAGYGYTF. The V and J genes are TRBV28 and TRBJ1-2, with TRBD1 matching 9 bases. V lost 5 bases, J lost 4 bases, and 8 bases stayed unmatched. Germline assignment: CDR1 MDHEN and CDR2 SYDVKM. CDR3 size: 15 residues.

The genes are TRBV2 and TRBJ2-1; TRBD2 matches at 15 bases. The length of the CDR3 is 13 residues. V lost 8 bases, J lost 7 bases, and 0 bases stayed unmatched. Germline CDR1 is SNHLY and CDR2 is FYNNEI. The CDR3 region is CASGLAGGNEQFF. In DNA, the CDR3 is TGTGCCAGCGGACTAGCGGGGGGGAATGAGCAGTTCTTC.

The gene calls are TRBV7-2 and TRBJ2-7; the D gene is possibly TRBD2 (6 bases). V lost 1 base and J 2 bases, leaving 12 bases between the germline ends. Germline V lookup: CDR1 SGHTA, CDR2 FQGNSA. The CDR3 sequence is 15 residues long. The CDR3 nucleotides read TGTGCCAGCAGCTTAGTGGGCGGGGTCGCCTACGAGCAGTACTTC. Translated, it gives CASSLVGGVAYEQYF. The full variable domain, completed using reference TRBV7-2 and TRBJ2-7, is GAGVSQSPSNKVTEKGKDVELRCDPISGHTALYWYRQSLGQGLEFLIYFQGNSAPDKSGLPSDRFSAERTGGSVSTLTIQRTQQEDSAVYLCASSLVGGVAYEQYFGPGTRLTVT.

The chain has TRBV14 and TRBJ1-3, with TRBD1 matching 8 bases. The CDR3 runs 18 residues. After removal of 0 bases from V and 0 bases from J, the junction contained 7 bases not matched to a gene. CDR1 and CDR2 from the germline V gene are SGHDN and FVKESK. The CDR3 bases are TGTGCCAGCAGCCAAGACCTGGGACAGGTCGGCTCTGGAAACACCATATATTTT. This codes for CASSQDLGQVGSGNTIYF. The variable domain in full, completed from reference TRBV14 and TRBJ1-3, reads EAGVTQFPSHSVIEKGQTVTLRCDPISGHDNLYWYRRVMGKEIKFLLHFVKESKQDESGMPNNRFLAERTGGTYSTLKVQPAELEDSGVYFCASSQDLGQVGSGNTIYFGEGSWLTVV.

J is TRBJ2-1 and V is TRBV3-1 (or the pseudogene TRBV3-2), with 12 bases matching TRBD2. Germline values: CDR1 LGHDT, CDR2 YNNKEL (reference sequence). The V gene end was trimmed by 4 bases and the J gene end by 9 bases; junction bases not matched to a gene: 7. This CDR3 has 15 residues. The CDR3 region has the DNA TGTGCCAGCAGCCCGAGGACTAGCGGGGTTGGTGAGCAGTTCTTC. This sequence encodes CASSPRTSGVGEQFF.

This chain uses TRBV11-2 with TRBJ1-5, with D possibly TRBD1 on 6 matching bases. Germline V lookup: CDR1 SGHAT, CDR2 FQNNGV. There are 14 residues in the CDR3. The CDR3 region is CASARSGGNQPQHF. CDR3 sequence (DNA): TGTGCTAGCGCAAGGTCAGGGGGCAATCAGCCCCAGCATTTT. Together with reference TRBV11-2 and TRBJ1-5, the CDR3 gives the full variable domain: EAGVAQSPRYKIIEKRQSVAFWCNPISGHATLYWYQQILGQGPKLLIQFQNNGVVDDSQLPKDRFSAERLKGVDSTLKIQPAKLEDSAVYLCASARSGGNQPQHFGDGTRLSIL.

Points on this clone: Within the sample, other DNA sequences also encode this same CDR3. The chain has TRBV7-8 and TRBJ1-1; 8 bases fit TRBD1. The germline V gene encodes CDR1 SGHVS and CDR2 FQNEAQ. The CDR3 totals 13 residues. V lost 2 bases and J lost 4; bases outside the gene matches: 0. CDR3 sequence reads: CASSLTGGTEAFF. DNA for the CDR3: TGTGCCAGCAGCTTAACAGGGGGCACTGAAGCTTTCTTT.

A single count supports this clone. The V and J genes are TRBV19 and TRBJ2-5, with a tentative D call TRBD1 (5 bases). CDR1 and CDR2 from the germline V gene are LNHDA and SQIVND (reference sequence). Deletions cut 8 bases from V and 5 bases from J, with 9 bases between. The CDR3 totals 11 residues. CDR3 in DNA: TGTGCCAGTGGGGCCTGGGAGACCCAGTACTTC. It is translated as CASGAWETQYF. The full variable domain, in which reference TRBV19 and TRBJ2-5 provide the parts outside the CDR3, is DGGITQSPKYLFRKEGQNVTLSCEQNLNHDAMYWYRQDPGQGLRLIYYSQIVNDFQKGDIAEGYSVSREKKESFPLTVTSAQKNPTAFYLCASGAWETQYFGPGTRLLVL.

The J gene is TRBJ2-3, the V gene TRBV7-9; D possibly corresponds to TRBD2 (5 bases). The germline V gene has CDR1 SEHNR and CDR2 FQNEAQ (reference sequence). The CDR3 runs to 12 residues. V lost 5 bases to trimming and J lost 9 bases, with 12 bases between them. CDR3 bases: TGTGCCAGCAGCCCGGCCGGAGGCACGCAGTATTTT. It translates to CASSPAGGTQYF.

The CDR3 region has the DNA TGCAGTGCTAGTGCATCAGGGGGAGGTTTCTACGAGCAGTACGTC. It translates to CSASASGGGFYEQYV. This chain joins TRBV20-1 and TRBJ2-7; perhaps TRBD1 as D (7 bases). Between the trimmed V and J ends, which lost 3 bases and 3 bases, there was a span of 18 bases. The CDR3 spans 15 residues. CDR1 DFQATT and CDR2 SNEGSKA come from the germline V gene (reference sequence).